This T cell receptor beta chain was obtained from a study of shared clonotypes between healthy human individuals (dated by TCRdb to 2020 to 2022). Study-wide context: The cohort included a few men and a couple of women between 18 and 49 years of age. To increase sequencing depth and limit assay-specific biases, different laboratories used diverse techniques to prepare libraries and sequence TCR repertoires. For each donor, CD4 naive and CD4 memory were each given three plates, CD8 naive was given two plates, and CD8 memory was given one plate. The study deeply sequenced blood TCR repertoires of five healthy adults to estimate repertoire size and the extent of clonotype sharing between individuals. Between about 0.8 and 9 billion PBMCs per donor were obtained by leukapheresis.

As encoded in the germline V gene, CDR1 is KGHSH while CDR2 is LQKENI. V ends up 5 bases short and J 9 bases short, with an unmatched junction base count of 8. The CDR3 covers 14 residues, taking in both the cysteine and the phenylalanine. Solely the CDR3 DNA is kept, with 42 bases framed from the first base. Healthy HIV-negative adults with no recently reported acute infections or vaccinations were included as donors. All donors were Caucasian adults living in Nashville, Tennessee, USA. Magnetic negative selection was used to enrich CD4+ T cells, after which naive cells were positively selected on CD45RA and the negative fraction became the memory subset. After blood collection by leukapheresis, PBMCs were isolated using Ficoll-Histopaque density gradient centrifugation and then cryopreserved in the vapor phase of liquid nitrogen. Purity and quantity of every magnetically sorted T cell population were checked by analytical flow cytometry. From each sorted fraction, genomic DNA was isolated and quantified by UV absorbance on a Nanodrop 2000c.

With regard to this clone: It has no known antigen specificity. Nothing much larger sits one base from this clone, and base qualities are not available.

Using the deep immunoSEQ assay, TCR CDR3 regions were amplified from genomic DNA by multiplex PCR. Genomic DNA extracted from each cell subset was distributed evenly over all wells of several immunoSEQ 96-well plates, and each plate served as one replicate. Each replicate PCR for sorted subsets received roughly 200 ng genomic DNA, equal to 30,000 or so T cell genomes. The purified libraries were quantified using a Qubit 3.0 fluorometer, sized with a Bioanalyzer 2100, and then quantified again using the KAPA Library Quantification kit. Every immunoSEQ 96-well plate was sequenced on a separate single-read 150-cycle Illumina NextSeq 550 flow cell. The source study handled its data this way. Because only junctional sequences without quality scores were contained in the immunoSEQ output, filtering matching that applied to full-length reads could not be performed. Sequences were annotated with PyIR, a Python wrapper for IgBLAST v1.9, and V/J genes and CDR3 were assigned using IMGT germline references. Reads were filtered out if the reads had weak V/J assignments (E-value above 1e-6), no CDR3, stop codons, out-of-frame junctions, or ambiguous translated residues. V3J clonotypes were defined as sequences sharing an identical inferred V gene, J gene, and CDR3 amino acid sequence. The percentage overlap between two repertoires was calculated by dividing the number of shared unique clonotypes by the size of the smaller repertoire. Repertoire richness was assessed with RTK rarefaction, the Chao1 estimator, and Recon v2.1 estimates of unobserved clonotypes. Generation probabilities were computed with OLGA for all TCRbeta clonotypes obtained by the gDNA method from a handful of donors. TCRdb re-hosts the immuneACCESS table, in-frame sequences only. Its copies lack some clones; in the studies checked, an unresolved V gene accounts for under half of them, and the cause for the rest is not known. The DNA was the basis for D and trimming; V, J and clone size are from that table. This sample lists millions of clones; about 92% were detected once. Clones ranked in the top ten supply 0.3% to 0.4% of the sample.

What the research found in general, with its limitations: Clonotypes shared by all four sorted-subset donors showed higher generation probabilities than non-shared clonotypes. Across a few donors, 5% to 6% of naive CD4, approximately 3.5% of naive CD8, 2.3% of memory CD4, and 0.3% to 0.45% of memory CD8 clonotypes were shared. Sampling was restricted to blood, and TCR repertoires in tissues likely differ from the TCR repertoires found in blood. Larger estimated clonotype richness was generally found for naive subsets than for memory subsets. Pairwise subsampling led to the expectation that sequencing depth would affect the degree of clonotype sharing among donors. Because the study included a small number of donors, the genetic and exposure-history diversity represented was limited. Rarefaction of sorted-subset datasets indicated incomplete sequencing despite the large sequencing depth.

The material sequenced was naive CD4+ T cells from PBMCs. The cell subset or site label corresponds to: CD45RA+ positively selected. This TCR derives from a man between 18 and 29 years old in good health. Some clones in this sample may be carry-over from other donors' samples. The chain is made from TRBV18 and TRBJ2-1; 9 bases in the middle match TRBD2. The CDR3 protein sequence reads: CASSAGTSTTEQFF. The nucleotide sequence is given as TGTGCCAGCTCAGCCGGGACTAGCACTACTGAGCAGTTCTTC.